By frequency in the sample, the clone carrying this TCR beta chain is medium-sized (0.01 to 0.1%). Its antigen is unknown. The sorted Tregs were CD4+CD25+CD127-/low cells. The CDR3 consists of 12 residues. The V and J ends lost 0 bases and 6 bases respectively, with 3 bases between them. Study findings and constraints: Greatest tumor Treg TCR overlap was with tumor naive CD4+ cells. In terms of TCR gene usage, tumor memory CD4+ T cells clustered together with blood and lymph node memory CD4+ cells, as well as with lymph node naive CD4+ cells. Larger-cohort validation covered only one TCR beta V-J rearrangement.

Semi-nested PCR with Nested Universal Primer A followed constant-region reverse priming of full-length variable regions. TCRdb processed the 5' RACE reads anew with MiXCR; each CDR3 protein has one entry. The table includes 11,000 or so distinct CDR3 sequences, over 25% detected once. The specimen sequenced was Tregs sorted from a lymph node. The TCR sequence derives from a female donor with breast cancer. The rearrangement uses TRBV12-3 or TRBV12-4 and TRBJ2-1; unclear D gene. CDR3 DNA: TGTGCCAGCAGTTTAGCCGGCAATGAGCAGTTCTTC. As protein: CASSLAGNEQFF.